The next 30 T cell receptor beta chains were all read from a single sample in a study of blood T cell repertoires in COVID-19. The method was immunoSEQ multiplex PCR; TCRdb's version includes in-frame clones alone and lacks a portion of them. The data hold some 130,000 clones, with under 95% observed a single time. Sample: peripheral blood. These receptors came from a man in his 60s with COVID-19, enrolled during active disease.

This clone was seen once. The CDR3 DNA sequence: TGTGCCAGCAGCCAAGCCGGCACAGATACGCAGTATTTT. Protein: CASSQAGTDTQYF. The rearrangement joins TRBV3-1 (or the pseudogene TRBV3-2) to TRBJ2-3, with D unresolved. CDR1 is LGHDT, CDR2 YNNKEL, per germline (reference sequence). Trimming cost V 1 base and J 1 base, with 3 bases left between them. This CDR3 is built from 13 residues.

The rearrangement links TRBV10-3 to TRBJ1-3, with unresolved D. Per germline, CDR1 ENHRY and CDR2 SYGVKD. The CDR3 has 15 residues. Trimming pared 3 bases from V and 1 base from J, leaving 10 bases between. The CDR3 spells CAISDYRESGNTIYF. CDR3 in DNA: TGTGCCATCAGTGATTACAGAGAATCTGGAAACACCATATATTTT.

The rearrangement uses TRBV27 and TRBJ2-2, with D perhaps TRBD1 (6 bases). The CDR3 has 18 amino acids. Germline V gene lookup returns CDR1 MNHEY and CDR2 SMNVEV (reference sequence). V was clipped by 2 bases and J by 0 bases, with 16 bases between them. The CDR3 protein is CASSLETQGPSNTGELFF. CDR3 DNA sequence: TGTGCCAGCAGTTTAGAGACCCAGGGGCCCTCGAACACCGGGGAGCTGTTTTTT.

The chain combines TRBV5-1 with TRBJ2-5; D may be TRBD2 (6 bases). This CDR3 region has 14 residues. The V end lost 1 base, the J end lost 2 bases, and 9 bases lay between the germline ends. Per germline, CDR1 SGHRS and CDR2 YFSETQ. This CDR3 reads CASSLIAGQETQYF. DNA of the CDR3: TGCGCCAGCAGCTTGATTGCGGGACAAGAGACCCAGTACTTC.

V usage is TRBV11-3 and J usage is TRBJ2-2; D gene ambiguous. CDR3 length: 15 residues. Trimming shortened V by 1 base and J by 8 bases, and 14 bases separated the two germline ends. From germline, CDR1 is SGHNT and CDR2 YENEEA. The CDR3 DNA follows: TGTGCCAGCAGCTTAGTGGGTCGGCCCGGGGGGGAGCTGTTTTTT. Its protein is CASSLVGRPGGELFF. Together with reference TRBV11-3 and TRBJ2-2, the CDR3 gives the full variable domain: EAGVVQSPRYKIIEKKQPVAFWCNPISGHNTLYWYLQNLGQGPELLIRYENEEAVDDSQLPKDRFSAERLKGVDSTLKIQPAELGDSAVYLCASSLVGRPGGELFFGEGSRLTVL.

The J gene is TRBJ1-5, the V gene TRBV5-1; no definite D call. Germline V gives CDR1 SGHRS, CDR2 YFSETQ. This CDR3 has 15 amino acids. V was clipped by 0 bases and J by 6 bases, with 13 bases between them. The CDR3 DNA follows: TGCGCCAGCAGCTTGGACGGGGAGTCGGGTCAGCCCCAGCATTTT. Translation gives CASSLDGESGQPQHF.

This clone was detected only a few times. The rearrangement links TRBV27 to TRBJ2-7, with D perhaps TRBD2 (6 bases). Germline V gene data show CDR1 as MNHEY and CDR2 as SMNVEV (reference sequence). Trimming left V 7 bases short and J 5 bases short, with 21 bases between. The CDR3 consists of 15 residues. The CDR3 loop reads CASTPRGGSHHEQYF. The CDR3 DNA reads as TGTGCCAGCACTCCTAGAGGAGGGAGCCACCACGAGCAGTACTTC.

V gene TRBV7-9 combines with J gene TRBJ2-5, with D perhaps TRBD1 (7 bases). The ends were cut back, 5 bases at V and 5 bases at J, with 15 bases in the middle. Germline V gene sequence: CDR1 SEHNR, CDR2 FQNEAQ (reference sequence). The CDR3 extends over 14 amino acids. This chain's CDR3 is CASSDDREEETQYF. CDR3 coding DNA: TGTGCCAGCAGCGACGACAGGGAGGAGGAGACCCAGTACTTC.

This chain connects TRBV5-1 to TRBJ2-7; no clear D. The CDR3 has 14 amino acids. V lost 0 bases to trimming and J lost 2 bases, with 9 bases between them. Germline V gives CDR1 SGHRS, CDR2 YFSETQ. DNA of the CDR3: TGCGCCAGCAGCTTGGAACCCAGAACCTACGAGCAGTACTTC. Encoded protein: CASSLEPRTYEQYF.

The chain links TRBV29-1 to TRBJ2-3; 10 bases agree with TRBD2. This CDR3 is built from 15 residues. J was trimmed by 0 bases and V by 1 base; bases with no gene match: 1. Germline V gene lookup returns CDR1 SQVTM and CDR2 ANQGSEA. The CDR3 nucleotides are TGCAGCGTTGAAGGGACTAGCGGAAGCACAGATACGCAGTATTTT. Amino acid sequence: CSVEGTSGSTDTQYF.

A single count supports this clone. V usage is TRBV5-8 and J usage is TRBJ2-5; D remains unclear. The CDR3 sequence is 13 residues long. From germline, CDR1 is SGHTS and CDR2 YDEGEE. The V end was cut by 4 bases, the J end by 14 bases, with 21 bases between. As DNA, the CDR3 is TGTGCCAGCAGCCCTCTGGCCTCTTATCTGCCCTACTTC. Amino acid sequence: CASSPLASYLPYF.

The chain recombines TRBV4-2 with TRBJ1-2, with no clear D. V lost 3 bases, J lost 4 bases, and 12 bases lay in between. The CDR3 totals 14 residues. The germline CDR1 and CDR2 sequences are LGHNA and YNFKEQ. The DNA for the CDR3 is TGTGCCAGCAGCCAGGTAGCCTCGGGCTATGGCTACACCTTC. Translation gives CASSQVASGYGYTF.

V usage is TRBV5-1 and J usage is TRBJ2-5, with 11 bases fitting TRBD2. This CDR3 is built from 16 residues. J lost 2 bases, V lost 4 bases, and 7 bases had no gene match. CDR1 is SGHRS, CDR2 YFSETQ, per germline. CDR3 nucleotides: TGCGCCAGCAGCCCCCAAACTAGCGGGAGACAAGAGACCCAGTACTTC. Its translation is CASSPQTSGRQETQYF.

Notes on this clone: This sample also contains other DNA sequences that code for the same CDR3. The CDR3 loop reads CSVVRGNTEAFF. CDR3 DNA: TGCAGCGTTGTTAGGGGCAACACTGAAGCTTTCTTT. The rearrangement joins TRBV29-1 to TRBJ1-1; the D gene is possibly TRBD1 (5 bases). Trimming shortened V by 4 bases and J by 2 bases, and 8 bases separated the two germline ends. The CDR3 length is 12 residues. Germline loops: CDR1 SQVTM, CDR2 ANQGSEA.

J is TRBJ1-5 and V is TRBV7-6; 10 nucleotides line up with TRBD1. The CDR3 has 15 residues. J gave up 6 bases and V 5 bases, and 7 bases lay outside the gene matches. Germline-derived CDR1 and CDR2 are SGHVS and FNYEAQ. The chain's CDR3 is CASSTGTGVTQPQHF. The DNA for the CDR3 is TGTGCCAGCAGCACCGGGACAGGGGTTACTCAGCCCCAGCATTTT.

This sequence joins TRBV5-1 and TRBJ1-1, with D tentatively TRBD1 (6 bases). CDR1 and CDR2 (germline): SGHRS, YFSETQ. V lost 4 bases and J 7 bases, leaving 8 bases between the germline ends. The CDR3 has 11 residues. The CDR3 DNA sequence: TGCGCCAGCAGCCAGGACAGTGAAGCTTTCTTT. The encoded protein is CASSQDSEAFF.

The chain joins TRBV12-3 or TRBV12-4 to TRBJ2-2; D may be TRBD1 (6 bases). Trimming removed 7 bases at V and 6 bases at J, with 12 bases between. The CDR3 has 13 residues. CDR3: CASIRDTAGELFF. The CDR3 DNA is TGTGCCAGCATCCGGGACACTGCCGGGGAGCTGTTTTTT.

The rearrangement uses TRBV15 and TRBJ2-6, with D perhaps matching TRBD2 (5 bases). Germline V gives CDR1 LNHNV, CDR2 YYDKDF (reference sequence). CDR3 length: 18 amino acids. Trimming removed 0 bases from V and 2 bases from J, with 14 bases in between. The CDR3 spells CATSRDYPAETGANVLTF. In DNA form, the CDR3 reads TGTGCCACCAGCAGAGATTACCCAGCGGAGACTGGGGCCAACGTCCTGACTTTC.

This chain joins TRBV11-2 and TRBJ1-3; D is ambiguous. The germline V and J ends were trimmed by 5 bases and 4 bases, with 6 bases remaining between them. The length of the CDR3 is 12 residues. Germline loops: CDR1 SGHAT, CDR2 FQNNGV. The CDR3 bases are TGTGCCAGCAGCCTGGCCGGAAACACCATATATTTT. Translation: CASSLAGNTIYF.

This clone showed up just a few times. J is TRBJ2-7 and V is TRBV6-1; 7 bases are a match to TRBD2. Germline values: CDR1 MNHNS, CDR2 SASEGT. Losses at the gene ends were 4 bases for V and 0 bases for J; bases not matched to a gene: 9. This CDR3 contains 16 residues. CDR3 in DNA: TGTGCCAGCAGTGGACTATTTAGCGGGTTCTCCTACGAGCAGTACTTC. Protein product: CASSGLFSGFSYEQYF.

The V call is TRBV4-3, the J call TRBJ2-2; 10 nucleotides align to TRBD2. The CDR3 loop spans 17 amino acids. Germline trimming cut 3 bases from V and 5 bases from J; bases unmatched to any gene: 9. Per the germline V gene, CDR1 is LGHNA and CDR2 is YSLEER. Here the CDR3 reads CASSHSPGTSETGELFF. Here the CDR3 DNA reads TGCGCCAGCAGCCATTCCCCCGGGACTAGCGAAACCGGGGAGCTGTTTTTT.

V usage is TRBV19 and J usage is TRBJ2-3; possibly TRBD1 for D (6 bases). Trimming shortened V by 4 bases and J by 5 bases, and 13 bases separated the two germline ends. The CDR3 sequence is 14 residues long. Germline-derived CDR1 and CDR2 are LNHDA and SQIVND (reference sequence). This CDR3 reads CASSTPGVGDTQYF. CDR3 bases: TGTGCCAGTAGTACCCCAGGGGTAGGAGATACGCAGTATTTT.

V is TRBV5-1 and J is TRBJ2-3, with 8 bases lining up with TRBD2. Germline V gene data show CDR1 as SGHRS and CDR2 as YFSETQ. Losses at the gene ends were 4 bases for V and 4 bases for J; bases not matched to a gene: 5. The CDR3 is 14 amino acids. CDR3 region: CASSRGLAPDTQYF. CDR3 nucleotides: TGCGCCAGCAGCAGAGGACTAGCTCCAGATACGCAGTATTTT.

The DNA for the CDR3 is TGCGCCAGCAGTGACCTAGCGGGAGGATATGGGAGCACAGATACGCAGTATTTT. Amino acid sequence: CASSDLAGGYGSTDTQYF. J is TRBJ2-3 and V is TRBV10-1; the match to TRBD2 covers 11 bases. Per germline, CDR1 WNHNN and CDR2 SYGVQD (reference sequence). This CDR3 contains 18 residues. Trimming took 3 bases from V and 0 from J; bases not matched to a gene: 8.

The CDR3 nucleotides read TGCGCCAGCAGCTTGAGGGGTGATAGCGGGTCCTACAATGAGCAGTTCTTC. It yields the protein CASSLRGDSGSYNEQFF. The chain couples TRBV5-1 to TRBJ2-1; 7 nucleotides agree with TRBD2. This CDR3 has 17 residues. The V segment lost 1 base and the J segment 1 base; nucleotides outside the gene matches: 8. From germline, CDR1 is SGHRS and CDR2 YFSETQ.

This sequence joins TRBV19 and TRBJ1-1; 8 nucleotides agree with TRBD1. Per germline, CDR1 LNHDA and CDR2 SQIVND (reference sequence). The CDR3 is 13 amino acids. Trimming cost V 6 bases and J 3 bases; bases outside gene matches: 3. This CDR3 reads CASSLDRDTEAFF. In DNA form, the CDR3 reads TGTGCCAGTAGCTTGGACAGGGACACTGAAGCTTTCTTT.

The V gene is TRBV6-5, the J gene TRBJ2-1; D may be TRBD1 (5 bases). Germline CDR1 and CDR2: MNHEY and SVGAGI. The CDR3 totals 14 residues. The germline V and J ends were trimmed by 11 bases and 8 bases, with 22 bases remaining between them. CDR3 sequence (DNA): TGTGCCGCAACCCGTGGGGTTAGGGGCGATGAGCAGTTCTTC. Translated, it gives CAATRGVRGDEQFF.

The V call is TRBV10-1, the J call TRBJ2-1; D is undetermined. The CDR3 is 13 residues long. The germline CDR1 and CDR2 sequences are WNHNN and SYGVQD (reference sequence). With 4 bases removed from V and 4 bases from J, the gap between germline ends came to 8 bases. DNA of the CDR3: TGCGCCAGCAGTGGGAAGACTTACAATGAGCAGTTCTTC. Residues: CASSGKTYNEQFF.

The chain employs TRBV10-3 and TRBJ2-5; 8 bases agree with TRBD2. Looked up from germline, CDR1 is ENHRY and CDR2 is SYGVKD. The length of the CDR3 is 13 residues. J lost 5 bases, V lost 8 bases, and 7 bases had no gene match. Written as DNA, the CDR3 is TGTGCCATCCATCAGGGCGGGAGGGAGACCCAGTACTTC. Translated: CAIHQGGRETQYF.

This clone has only a few counts. CDR3 loop: CASSYGGQRLNTEAFF. DNA for the CDR3: TGTGCCAGCAGTTACGGTGGACAGCGTTTGAACACTGAAGCTTTCTTT. The chain recombines TRBV6-2 or TRBV6-3 with TRBJ1-1, with D tentatively TRBD1 (6 bases). This CDR3 comprises 16 residues. V was shortened by 2 bases and J by 0 bases, with 13 bases between the two germline ends. CDR1 is MNHEY, CDR2 SVGEGT, per germline.